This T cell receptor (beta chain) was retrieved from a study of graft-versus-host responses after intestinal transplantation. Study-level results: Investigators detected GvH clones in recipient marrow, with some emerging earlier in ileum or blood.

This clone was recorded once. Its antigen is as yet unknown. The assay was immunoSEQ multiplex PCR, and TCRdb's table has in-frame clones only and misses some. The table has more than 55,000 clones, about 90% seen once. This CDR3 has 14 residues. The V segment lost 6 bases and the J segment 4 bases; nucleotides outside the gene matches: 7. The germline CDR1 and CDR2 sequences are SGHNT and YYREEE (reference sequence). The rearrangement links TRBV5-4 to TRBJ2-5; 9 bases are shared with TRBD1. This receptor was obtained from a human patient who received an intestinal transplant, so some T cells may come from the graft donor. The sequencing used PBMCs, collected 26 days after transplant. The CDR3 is CASNLPGQGETQYF. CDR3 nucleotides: TGTGCCAGCAACCTTCCGGGACAGGGAGAGACCCAGTACTTC.